The subject of this entry is one T cell receptor beta chain. The antigen remains undetermined. The data originate from a study of T cells in localized non-small cell lung cancer. Study results and caveats: A higher density of T cells in blood coincided with extended overall survival. Highest T cell clonality was seen in uninvolved adjacent lung, surpassing that measured in tumor. Adjacent lung held a median approximately 50 of the top 100 tumor clones. Sequencing involved a lone tumor region, leaving heterogeneity possible.

Measured with immunoSEQ multiplex PCR; TCRdb has only the in-frame clones, and not every one. The sample contains about 24,000 clones, roughly 90% of which appear only once. CDR3 length: 14 residues. Germline loops: CDR1 SGHDT, CDR2 YYEEEE. Trimming left V 2 bases short and J 4 bases short, with 13 bases between. The origin of this receptor is a man aged 35 to 70 with stage II lung adenocarcinoma. V is TRBV5-6 and J is TRBJ2-7; perhaps TRBD2 as D (5 bases). The sequenced sample was PBMCs, obtained before any cancer treatment. In nucleotides, the CDR3 is TGTGCCAGCAGCTTAAAGGGAGTGTCGTACGAGCAGTACTTC. It yields the protein CASSLKGVSYEQYF.